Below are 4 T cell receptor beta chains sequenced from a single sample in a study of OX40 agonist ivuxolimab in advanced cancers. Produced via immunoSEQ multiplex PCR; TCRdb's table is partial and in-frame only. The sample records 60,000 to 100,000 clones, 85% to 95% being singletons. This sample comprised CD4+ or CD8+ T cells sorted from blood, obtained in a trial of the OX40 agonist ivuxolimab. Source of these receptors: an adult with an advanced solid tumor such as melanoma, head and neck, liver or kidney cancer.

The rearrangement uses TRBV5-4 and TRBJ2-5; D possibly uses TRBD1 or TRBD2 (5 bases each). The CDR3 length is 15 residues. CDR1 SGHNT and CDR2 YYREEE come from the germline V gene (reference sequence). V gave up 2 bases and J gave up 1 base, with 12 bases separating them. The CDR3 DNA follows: TGTGCCAGCAGCTTTAGTCCAGGGACCCAAGAGACCCAGTACTTC. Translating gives CASSFSPGTQETQYF.

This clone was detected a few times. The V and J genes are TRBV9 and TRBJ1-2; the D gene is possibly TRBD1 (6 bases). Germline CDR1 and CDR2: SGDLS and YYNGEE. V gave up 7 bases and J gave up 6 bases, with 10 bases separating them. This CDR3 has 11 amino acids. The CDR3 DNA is TGTGCCAGCGAGGCAGGGGATGGCTACACCTTC. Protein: CASEAGDGYTF.

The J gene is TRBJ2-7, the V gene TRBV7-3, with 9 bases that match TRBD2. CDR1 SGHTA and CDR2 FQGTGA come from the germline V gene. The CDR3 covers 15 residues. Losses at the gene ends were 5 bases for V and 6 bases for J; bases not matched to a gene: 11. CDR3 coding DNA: TGTGCCAGCAGCCCCCTTCCGGGACTAGCTGGCGAGCAGTACTTC. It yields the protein CASSPLPGLAGEQYF.

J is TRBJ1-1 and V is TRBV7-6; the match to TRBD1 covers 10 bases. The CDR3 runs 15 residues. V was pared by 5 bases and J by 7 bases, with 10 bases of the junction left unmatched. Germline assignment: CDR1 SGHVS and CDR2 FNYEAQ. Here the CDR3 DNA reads TGTGCCAGCAGCCCCGGGACAGGGGTTTTTGGTGAAGCTTTCTTT. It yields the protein CASSPGTGVFGEAFF.